The 9 T cell receptor beta chains presented below share a single source sample, sequenced in a study of blood T cells in healthy people across ages. The second PCR ran about 6 to 12 cycles with a sample-barcoded 5' primer and J-beta primers. Each CDR3 protein gets one entry after TCRdb re-called the 5' RACE reads with MiXCR. In the table there are hundreds of thousands of distinct CDR3 sequences, about 21% of which are singletons. The sample consisted of blood. These TCRs come from a man between 70 and 80 years old in good health.

As concerns this clonotype: Just one base apart from a much larger clone, this may be a read error. The chain links TRBV20-1 to TRBJ2-7, with D uncertain. V lost 1 base and J lost 5, with 15 bases in between. This CDR3 has 14 amino acids. CDR1 and CDR2 (germline): DFQATT, SNEGSKA (reference sequence). CDR3 in DNA: TGCAGTGCTAGAGCCCTCACTGGTGTCCACGAGCAGTACTTC. This encodes CSARALTGVHEQYF.

This clonotype was counted only a few times. The CDR3 DNA is TGTGCCAGCAGCCCGGGACCGCTCTCTGGGGCCAACGTCCTGACTTTC. It translates to CASSPGPLSGANVLTF. The chain recombines TRBV25-1 with TRBJ2-6; D could derive from TRBD1 or TRBD2 (5 bases each). Trimming took off 6 bases at V and 0 bases at J, with 12 bases between the two ends. There are 16 residues in the CDR3. Germline values: CDR1 MGHDK, CDR2 SYGVNS.

In its sample, this clonotype was seen once. V gene TRBV5-1 combines with J gene TRBJ1-1; D is ambiguous. This CDR3 is built from 13 residues. V gave up 2 bases and J gave up 1 base, with 6 bases separating them. Germline V gene data show CDR1 as SGHRS and CDR2 as YFSETQ. The CDR3 coding sequence is TGCGCCAGCAGCTTCGAAAGGAACACTGAAGCTTTCTTT. It translates to CASSFERNTEAFF.

The sample holds a few counts of this clonotype. The J gene is TRBJ1-1, the V gene TRBV4-1, with 9 bases identical to TRBD1. The trim removed 2 bases at V and 5 bases at J, leaving 9 bases unmatched. This CDR3 contains 16 residues. CDR1 is MGHRA, CDR2 YSYEKL, per germline. Written as DNA, the CDR3 is TGCGCCAGCAGCCAATCTGGGACAGGGTTTAATACTGAAGCTTTCTTT. Amino acid sequence: CASSQSGTGFNTEAFF.

This clonotype was counted a few times. This chain uses TRBV11-1 with TRBJ2-2; 8 bases match TRBD2. V lost 8 bases, J lost 0 bases, and 8 bases stayed unmatched. The CDR3 runs to 16 residues. CDR1 is SGHAT and CDR2 is FQDESV in the germline V gene (reference sequence). CDR3 protein: CASQIASGSNTGELFF. The DNA of the CDR3 is TGTGCCAGCCAGATTGCTAGCGGGTCGAACACCGGGGAGCTGTTTTTT.

The J gene is TRBJ2-5, the V gene TRBV7-2, with 7 bases that match TRBD2. The CDR3 extends over 14 amino acids. V lost 3 bases and J lost 6; bases outside the gene matches: 7. Looked up from germline, CDR1 is SGHTA and CDR2 is FQGNSA. CDR3 nucleotide sequence: TGTGCCAGCAGCTTGGGCCGGGAGGCAAAGACCCAGTACTTC. This codes for CASSLGREAKTQYF.

The rearrangement links TRBV20-1 to TRBJ2-1; 10 bases align to TRBD2. With V trimmed by 7 bases and J by 6 bases, 12 bases remained unmatched. CDR1 DFQATT and CDR2 SNEGSKA come from the germline V gene (reference sequence). The CDR3 is made up of 15 amino acids. The CDR3 DNA reads as TGCAGTGTCGTGGGGGAACTAGCGGGATTCAATGAGCAGTTCTTC. Translating it yields CSVVGELAGFNEQFF.

This chain connects TRBV6-2 or TRBV6-3 to TRBJ2-5; D is undetermined. The CDR3 consists of 11 residues. V lost 8 bases and J lost 7, with 11 bases in between. Germline-derived CDR1 and CDR2 are MNHEY and SVGEGT. The CDR3 reads CASYQDGTQYF. CDR3 coding DNA: TGTGCCAGCTACCAGGATGGGACCCAGTACTTC.

The V gene is TRBV5-1, the J gene TRBJ2-1; 9 nucleotides line up with TRBD2. The CDR3 consists of 16 residues. Germline-derived CDR1 and CDR2 are SGHRS and YFSETQ. The V segment lost 0 bases and the J segment 4 bases; nucleotides outside the gene matches: 5. Here the CDR3 reads CASSLVVREGYNEQFF. DNA of the CDR3: TGCGCCAGCAGCTTGGTAGTGCGGGAGGGGTACAATGAGCAGTTCTTC.